This T cell receptor beta chain was recovered during a study of blood T cell repertoires in COVID-19. Across the whole study: There were acute and convalescent COVID-19 samples, and they came from the United States, Italy and Spain.

TCRdb's table, derived via immunoSEQ multiplex PCR, lists solely in-frame clones and lacks some. The table records more than 300,000 clones, nearly 90% of them present only once. The germline V gene has CDR1 SNHLY and CDR2 FYNNEI. The CDR3 loop spans 15 amino acids. Trimming pared 7 bases from V and 1 base from J, leaving 11 bases between. Sequenced material: peripheral blood. This clonotype originated in a woman in her thirties with COVID-19, enrolled during active disease. This chain links TRBV2 with TRBJ2-6; D not resolved. The CDR3 protein is CASIPGSSGANVLTF. The CDR3 DNA follows: TGTGCCAGCATTCCAGGATCGTCTGGGGCCAACGTCCTGACTTTC.